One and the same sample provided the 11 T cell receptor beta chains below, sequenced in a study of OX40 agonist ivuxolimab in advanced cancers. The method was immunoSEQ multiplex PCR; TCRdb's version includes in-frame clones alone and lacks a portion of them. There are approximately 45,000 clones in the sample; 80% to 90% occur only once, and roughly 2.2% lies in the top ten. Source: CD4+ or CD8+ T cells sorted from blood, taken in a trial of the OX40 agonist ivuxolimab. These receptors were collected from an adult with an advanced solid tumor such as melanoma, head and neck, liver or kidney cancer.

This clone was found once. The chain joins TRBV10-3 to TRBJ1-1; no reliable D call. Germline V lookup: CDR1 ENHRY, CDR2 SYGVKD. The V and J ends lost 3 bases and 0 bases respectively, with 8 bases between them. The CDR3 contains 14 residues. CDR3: CAISERGLNTEAFF. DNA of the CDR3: TGTGCCATCAGTGAACGGGGTTTGAACACTGAAGCTTTCTTT.

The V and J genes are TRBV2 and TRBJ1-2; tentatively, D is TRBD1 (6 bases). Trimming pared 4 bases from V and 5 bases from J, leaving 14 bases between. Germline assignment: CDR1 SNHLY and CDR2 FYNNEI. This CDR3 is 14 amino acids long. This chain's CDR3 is CASSVQQGTYGYTF. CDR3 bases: TGTGCCAGCAGTGTACAACAGGGTACTTATGGCTACACCTTC.

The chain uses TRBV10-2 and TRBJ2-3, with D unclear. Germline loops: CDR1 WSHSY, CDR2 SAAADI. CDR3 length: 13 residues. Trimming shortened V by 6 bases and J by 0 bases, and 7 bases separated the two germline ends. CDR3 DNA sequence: TGCGCCAGCAGAGGTGGAAGCACAGATACGCAGTATTTT. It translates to CASRGGSTDTQYF.

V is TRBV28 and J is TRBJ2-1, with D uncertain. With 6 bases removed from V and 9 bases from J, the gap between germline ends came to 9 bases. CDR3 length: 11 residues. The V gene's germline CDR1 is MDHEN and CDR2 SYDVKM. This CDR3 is CASRATGEQFF. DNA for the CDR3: TGTGCCAGCAGGGCTACGGGTGAGCAGTTCTTC.

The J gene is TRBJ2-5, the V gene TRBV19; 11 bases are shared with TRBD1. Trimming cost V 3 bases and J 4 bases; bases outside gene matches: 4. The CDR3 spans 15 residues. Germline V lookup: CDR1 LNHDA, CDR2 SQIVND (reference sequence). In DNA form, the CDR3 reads TGTGCCAGTAGTATTTGGGACAGGGGGGGAGAGACCCAGTACTTC. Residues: CASSIWDRGGETQYF.

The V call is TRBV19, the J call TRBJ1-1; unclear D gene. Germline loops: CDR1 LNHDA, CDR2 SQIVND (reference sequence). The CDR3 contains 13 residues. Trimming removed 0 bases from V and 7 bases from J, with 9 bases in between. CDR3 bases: TGTGCCAGTAGTATAGATCGAGGAGGTGAAGCTTTCTTT. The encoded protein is CASSIDRGGEAFF.

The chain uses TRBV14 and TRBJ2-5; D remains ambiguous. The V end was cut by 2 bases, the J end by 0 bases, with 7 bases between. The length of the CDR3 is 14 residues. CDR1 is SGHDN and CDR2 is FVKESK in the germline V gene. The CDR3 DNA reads TGTGCCAGCAGCCAACCGAACCACCAAGAGACCCAGTACTTC. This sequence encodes CASSQPNHQETQYF.

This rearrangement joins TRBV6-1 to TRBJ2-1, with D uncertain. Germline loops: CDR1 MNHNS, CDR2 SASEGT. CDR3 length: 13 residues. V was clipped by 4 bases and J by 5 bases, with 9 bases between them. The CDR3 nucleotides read TGTGCCAGCAGTGTCCGTAAGAACAATGAGCAGTTCTTC. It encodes CASSVRKNNEQFF.

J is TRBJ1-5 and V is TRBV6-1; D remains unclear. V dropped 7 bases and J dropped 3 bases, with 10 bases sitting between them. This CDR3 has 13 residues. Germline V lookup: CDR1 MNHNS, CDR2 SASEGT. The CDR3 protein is CASISQFNQPQHF. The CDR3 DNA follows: TGTGCCAGCATTTCCCAATTCAATCAGCCCCAGCATTTT.

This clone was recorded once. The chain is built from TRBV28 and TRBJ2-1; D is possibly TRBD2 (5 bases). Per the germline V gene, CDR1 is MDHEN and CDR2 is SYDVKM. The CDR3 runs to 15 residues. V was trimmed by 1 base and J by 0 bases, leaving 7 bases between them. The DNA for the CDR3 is TGTGCCAGCAGTTTATTAGGACTCTCCTACAATGAGCAGTTCTTC. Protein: CASSLLGLSYNEQFF.

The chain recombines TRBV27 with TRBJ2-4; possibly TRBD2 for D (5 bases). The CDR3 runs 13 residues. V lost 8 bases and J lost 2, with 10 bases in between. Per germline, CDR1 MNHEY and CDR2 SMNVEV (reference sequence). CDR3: CASPRRTKNIQYF. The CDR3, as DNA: TGTGCCAGCCCTAGGAGGACCAAAAACATTCAGTACTTC.